This is a list of T cell receptor beta chains from one sample in a study of T-cell reconstitution after alpha-beta-depleted transplantation in children. TCRdb passed the PCR reads through MiXCR, listing each CDR3 protein once. The table lists around 360,000 distinct CDR3 sequences, about 9.3% of them singletons, with approximately 2.3% in the top ten. The sample in question was PBMCs from the stem cell graft donor, obtained from the stem cell graft. Receptor source: a human donor who donated a stem cell graft to a child with acute lymphoblastic leukemia. Both conserved end residues are part of each CDR3. The order of the fields is CDR3 length, J gene, D gene, clone size, V gene, CDR3 protein, CDR3 DNA. D genes are given only for firm matches. Clone size is stated in some rows and not others, as once, few, many or a class when expanded.

>16|TRBJ2-7|TRBD2|few|TRBV3-1
CASSQRDSGSYDEQYF
TGTGCCAGCAGCCAACGGGATAGCGGGAGTTACGACGAGCAGTACTTC
>14|TRBJ1-2|.|.|TRBV7-2
CASSTDRSNYGYTF
TGTGCCAGCAGTACCGACAGGTCTAACTATGGCTACACCTTC
>13|TRBJ2-5|.|.|TRBV27
CASSLADQETQYF
TGTGCCAGCAGTCTGGCAGACCAAGAGACCCAGTACTTC
>14|TRBJ2-4|TRBD2|.|TRBV29-1
CSVGLGGAKNIQYF
TGCAGCGTTGGCCTGGGGGGGGCCAAAAACATTCAGTACTTC
>12|TRBJ2-1|TRBD1|.|TRBV2
CATDRGTDEQFF
TGTGCCACCGACAGGGGGACGGATGAGCAGTTCTTC
>12|TRBJ1-2|.|few|TRBV7-9
CASSSLVEGYTF
TGTGCCAGCAGCTCGCTTGTGGAGGGCTACACCTTC
>13|TRBJ2-7|TRBD1|few|TRBV12-3/TRBV12-4
CASRRTGGYEQYF
TGTGCCAGCAGGAGGACAGGGGGCTACGAGCAGTACTTC
>16|TRBJ2-1|TRBD2|.|TRBV7-2
CAGSSHIGGLYNEQFF
TGTGCCGGCAGCTCACACATCGGGGGACTATACAATGAGCAGTTCTTC
>15|TRBJ2-3|.|.|TRBV7-2
CASSLAGVKGSTQYF
TGTGCCAGCAGCTTAGCAGGGGTTAAAGGGTCTACGCAGTATTTT
>10|TRBJ2-1|.|few|TRBV10-3
CAIGREQQFF
TGTGCCATCGGCCGGGAACAGCAGTTCTTC
>14|TRBJ2-5|.|many|TRBV5-1
CASSKKTEGETQYF
TGCGCCAGCAGCAAGAAAACTGAAGGGGAGACCCAGTACTTC